This TCR beta chain was recovered during a study of T cells after yellow fever vaccination. Study details: When fractions had low cell numbers, they were prepared with SMART-Seq v4 Ultra Low Input.

A 5'RACE template-switching step, the method used to make TCR cDNA, added a universal primer site and UMIs. TCRdb re-analysed the 5' RACE reads in MiXCR, keeping a single row per CDR3 protein. The data show under 500,000 distinct CDR3 sequences, approximately 18% seen once. This specimen was PBMCs, taken before the yellow fever booster vaccination. The source of this sequence is a man aged 18 to 29 who received the YFV17D yellow fever vaccine.

In nucleotides, the CDR3 is TGTGCCAGCAGCCCTCGGGGGATAGCCGGGGGCATTACGCAGTATTTT. Protein: CASSPRGIAGGITQYF. The chain recombines TRBV7-3 with TRBJ2-3, with D perhaps given as TRBD1 or TRBD2 (6 bases each). The germline V gene has CDR1 SGHTA and CDR2 FQGTGA. The CDR3 is 16 residues long. Trimming took 5 bases from V and 8 from J, leaving 23 bases between them.